This T cell receptor beta chain was obtained from a study of CXCR3-negative and CXCR3-positive naive CD8 T cells. The study, taken as a whole, reports: CD5 surface expression was similar among naive subsets, and TCR strength was estimated by inference from TRB CDR3 properties. Each naive subset displayed comparably high diversity, whereas memory CD8+ cells displayed much lower diversity.

In germline, CDR1 is SQVTM, CDR2 ANQGSEA. The CDR3 sequence is 13 residues long. Concerning this clonotype: What it binds is not known.

Per CD8+ T cell subset, triplicate sorts of 330,000 or so cells each were done. The authors made the TRB cDNA libraries by 5' RACE using UMI labels. TCRdb re-called the 5' RACE reads and gives one entry per CDR3 protein, without DNA. Its table records around 40,000 distinct CDR3 sequences. V gene TRBV29-1 combines with J gene TRBJ2-7; the D gene TCRdb calls, TRBD2, cannot be checked with no DNA. The origin of this receptor is a human donor in good health. Some clones in this sample may be carry-over from other donors' samples. The sequenced material came from memory CD8+ T cells from blood. The CDR3 sequence is CSVGLAGSFEQYF.